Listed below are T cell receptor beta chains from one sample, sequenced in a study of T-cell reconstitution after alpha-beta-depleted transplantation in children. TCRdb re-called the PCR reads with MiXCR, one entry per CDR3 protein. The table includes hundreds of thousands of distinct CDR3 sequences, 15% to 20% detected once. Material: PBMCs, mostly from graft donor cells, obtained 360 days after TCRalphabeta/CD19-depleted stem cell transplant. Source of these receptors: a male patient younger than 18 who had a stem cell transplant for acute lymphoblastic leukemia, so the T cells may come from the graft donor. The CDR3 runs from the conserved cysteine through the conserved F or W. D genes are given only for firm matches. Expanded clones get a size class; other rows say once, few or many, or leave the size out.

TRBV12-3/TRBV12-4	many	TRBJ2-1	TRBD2	CASRAGLAVNEQFF	TGTGCCAGCAGGGCGGGACTAGCGGTAAATGAGCAGTTCTTC
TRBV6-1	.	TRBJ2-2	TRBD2	CASSPGLARSTGELFF	TGTGCCAGCAGCCCCGGACTAGCGAGGAGCACCGGGGAGCTGTTTTTT
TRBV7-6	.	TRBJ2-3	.	CASSLDLADRGTDTQYF	TGTGCCAGCAGCTTAGATCTAGCGGACAGGGGCACAGATACGCAGTATTTT
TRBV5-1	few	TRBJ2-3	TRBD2	CASSRTSGGTDTQYF	TGCGCCAGCAGCCGGACTAGCGGGGGCACAGATACGCAGTATTTT
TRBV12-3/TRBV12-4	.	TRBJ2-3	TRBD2	CASAEREVDTQYF	TGTGCCTCGGCGGAGCGGGAGGTAGATACGCAGTATTTT
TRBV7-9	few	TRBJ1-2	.	CASSFQGAYGYTF	TGTGCCAGCAGCTTCCAGGGCGCATATGGCTACACCTTC
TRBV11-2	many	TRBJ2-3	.	CASSLGAGLSTDTQYF	TGTGCCAGCAGCTTAGGCGCGGGTCTAAGCACAGATACGCAGTATTTT
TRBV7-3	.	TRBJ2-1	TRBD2	CASSLGVGAGEYNEQFF	TGTGCCAGCAGCTTAGGGGTTGGGGCGGGAGAGTACAATGAGCAGTTCTTC
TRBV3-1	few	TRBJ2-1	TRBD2	CASSRGLAGVLYNEQFF	TGTGCCAGCAGCCGAGGACTAGCGGGAGTACTCTACAATGAGCAGTTCTTC
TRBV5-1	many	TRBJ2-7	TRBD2	CASGAGTSGGSSYEQYF	TGCGCCAGCGGAGCCGGGACTAGCGGGGGAAGCTCCTACGAGCAGTACTTC
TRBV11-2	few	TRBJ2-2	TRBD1	CASISYRGLNGELFF	TGTGCCAGCATTTCGTACAGGGGGCTTAACGGGGAGCTGTTTTTT
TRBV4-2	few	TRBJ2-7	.	CASSQDLVGGSDEQYF	TGTGCCAGCAGCCAAGATCTGGTGGGTGGATCGGACGAGCAGTACTTC
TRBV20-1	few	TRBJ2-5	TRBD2	CSAMTPTSGLETQYF	TGCAGTGCTATGACTCCCACTAGCGGGCTCGAGACCCAGTACTTC
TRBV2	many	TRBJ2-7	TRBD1	CASRRGQATYEQYF	TGTGCCAGCAGGAGGGGACAGGCAACCTACGAGCAGTACTTC
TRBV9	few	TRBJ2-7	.	CASSVDVGSYEQYF	TGTGCCAGCAGCGTAGACGTGGGCTCCTACGAGCAGTACTTC
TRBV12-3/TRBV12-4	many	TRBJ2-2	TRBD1	CASTGDRHNTGELFF	TGTGCCAGCACCGGGGACAGACACAACACCGGGGAGCTGTTTTTT
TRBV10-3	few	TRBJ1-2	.	CAISDSRDGYTF	TGTGCCATCAGTGATTCAAGGGATGGCTACACCTTC
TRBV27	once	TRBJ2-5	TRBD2	CASSFTSAQETQYF	TGTGCCAGCAGTTTCACTAGCGCCCAAGAGACCCAGTACTTC
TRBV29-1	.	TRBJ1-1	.	CSSQALGVNTEAFF	TGCAGCTCCCAGGCATTGGGCGTGAACACTGAAGCTTTCTTT
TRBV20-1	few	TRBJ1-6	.	CSARDFDRSSYNSPLHF	TGCAGTGCTAGAGACTTCGACAGGAGCTCCTATAATTCACCCCTCCACTTT
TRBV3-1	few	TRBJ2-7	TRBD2	CASSHQIRNSGRAAYEQYF	TGTGCCAGCAGCCACCAGATCAGGAATAGCGGGAGGGCTGCCTACGAGCAGTACTTC
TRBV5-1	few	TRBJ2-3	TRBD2	CASSILAGVPTDTQYF	TGCGCCAGCAGCATACTAGCGGGAGTCCCCACAGATACGCAGTATTTT
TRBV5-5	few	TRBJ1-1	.	CASSLELSNTEAFF	TGTGCCAGCAGCTTGGAGCTATCGAACACTGAAGCTTTCTTT
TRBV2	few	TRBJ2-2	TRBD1	CASTRGQGSVGELFF	TGTGCCAGCACGAGAGGACAGGGTTCGGTCGGGGAGCTGTTTTTT
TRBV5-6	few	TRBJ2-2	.	CASSLVGSRWNTGELFF	TGTGCCAGCAGCTTGGTCGGCTCTCGGTGGAACACCGGGGAGCTGTTTTTT
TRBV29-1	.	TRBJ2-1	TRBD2	CSILAGVLYNEQLF	TGCAGCATATTAGCGGGAGTATTATACAATGAGCAGCTCTTC
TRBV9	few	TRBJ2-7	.	CASSVSGGGEQYF	TGTGCCAGCAGCGTATCGGGGGGCGGTGAGCAGTACTTC
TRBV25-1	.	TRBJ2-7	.	CASSELGSAYEQYF	TGTGCCAGCAGTGAATTGGGGAGCGCCTACGAGCAGTACTTC